The sequence of this TCR beta chain was determined in a study of tumor-infiltrating lymphocytes in oesophageal squamous cell carcinoma listed by TCRdb under 2016. The CDR3 starts with the cysteine, ends with the phenylalanine, and has 15 residues. Only the CDR3 DNA stays, 45 bases, in frame from base 1. The CDR1 and CDR2 encoded by the germline V gene (reference sequence) are MNHEY and SMNVEV. In regard to this clonotype: The target of this receptor is not known. Per-base qualities were not stored, and no clone one base away is much larger.

Library generation was performed with PCR. Data came from an Illumina HiSeq 2000. TCRdb cleaned the public reads at Q25 with fastp, built clones with MiXCR and kept in-frame beta chains. Every entry covers one CDR3 protein and lists the most common genes and DNA from its rows. Here the sample has about 10,000 distinct CDR3 sequences; roughly 57% occur a single time. The biggest ten clones account for around 30% of the sample. The origin of this receptor is a female donor with esophageal squamous cell carcinoma. The sample taken for sequencing was esophageal tumor tissue. Recombination linked TRBV27 to TRBJ2-5; 9 nucleotides in the junction match TRBD1. The DNA end is a closer match to TRBJ2-7, so the J assignment may be wrong. Here is the DNA: TGTGCCAGCAACAGGCGGGGACAGGGATTCTACGAGCAGTACTTC. Its protein reads: CASNRRGQGFYEQYF.